This TCR beta chain was found in a study of blood T cells in healthy people across ages. Investigators took roughly 9.5 milliliters of peripheral blood from every donor. CDR3 size: 16 residues. CDR1 PRHDT and CDR2 FYEKMQ come from the germline V gene (reference sequence). V gave up 0 bases and J gave up 4 bases, with 13 bases separating them. Alongside a J-beta primer mix, a sample-barcoded 5' primer served in a second PCR lasting about 6 to 11 cycles. Using its own MiXCR run on the 5' RACE reads, TCRdb lists one record per CDR3 protein. The sample carries roughly 1,300,000 distinct CDR3 sequences, around 59% recorded once.

The source of this sequence is a man aged 18 to 29 in good health. Sequencing was done on a sample of blood. This chain joins TRBV13 and TRBJ2-1; TRBD2 is a possible D gene (5 bases). In DNA form, the CDR3 reads TGTGCCAGCAGCTTAGGCCTGCCTAGCACTTACAATGAGCAGTTCTTC. Translation gives CASSLGLPSTYNEQFF.